The 27 T cell receptor beta chains below come from one sample, sequenced in a study of control samples from healthy donors and cancer patients. Profiling relied on immunoSEQ multiplex PCR, and the TCRdb table lists in-frame clones only, not all of them. The table lists about 89,000 clones, more than 75% of them singletons, with under 25% in the top ten. Material for sequencing was blood. These TCRs come from a man aged 30-40 years in good health.

The rearrangement uses TRBV7-8 and TRBJ2-7; D may match TRBD1 or TRBD2 (5 bases each). The germline CDR1 and CDR2 sequences are SGHVS and FQNEAQ. V was trimmed by 5 bases and J by 4 bases, leaving 15 bases between them. The CDR3 has 14 residues. This chain's CDR3 is CASSQWTSGYEQYV. The CDR3 region has the DNA TGTGCCAGCAGCCAATGGACATCGGGATACGAGCAGTACGTC.

The chain is built from TRBV30 and TRBJ2-5; the match to TRBD2 covers 9 bases. J was trimmed by 1 base and V by 3 bases; bases with no gene match: 0. CDR1 is GTSNPN and CDR2 is SVGIG in the germline V gene (reference sequence). The CDR3 is 13 amino acids. CDR3 sequence: CAWRAGGQETQYF. The CDR3 nucleotides read TGTGCCTGGAGAGCGGGGGGCCAAGAGACCCAGTACTTC.

This clone was observed a few times. CDR3 protein: CASSESQGAFYGYTF. In DNA form, the CDR3 reads TGTGCCAGCAGTGAAAGCCAGGGGGCTTTCTATGGCTACACCTTC. This chain joins TRBV6-1 and TRBJ1-2; 8 bases match TRBD1. In germline, CDR1 is MNHNS, CDR2 SASEGT. The CDR3 spans 15 residues. V was pared by 2 bases and J by 4 bases, with 6 bases of the junction left unmatched.

The DNA for the CDR3 is TGTGCCAGCAGTTACTCAGGGACAGGGTTAGATACGCAGTATTTT. This codes for CASSYSGTGLDTQYF. V and J are TRBV6-5 and TRBJ2-3; 9 nucleotides align to TRBD1. J gave up 5 bases and V 0 bases, and 3 bases lay outside the gene matches. This CDR3 is 15 amino acids long. The germline CDR1 and CDR2 sequences are MNHEY and SVGAGI.

This rearrangement joins TRBV30 to TRBJ2-3, with D perhaps TRBD1 (6 bases). Trimming left V 1 base short and J 0 bases short, with 14 bases between. CDR1 is GTSNPN and CDR2 is SVGIG in the germline V gene (reference sequence). The CDR3 consists of 16 residues. CDR3 sequence: CAWSESGEPSTDTQYF. CDR3 DNA: TGTGCCTGGAGTGAGTCAGGGGAACCTAGCACAGATACGCAGTATTTT.

The chain joins TRBV11-2 to TRBJ2-2, with 9 nucleotides matching TRBD2. This CDR3 is built from 16 residues. The V gene end was trimmed by 0 bases and the J gene end by 6 bases; junction bases not matched to a gene: 5. CDR1 is SGHAT and CDR2 is FQNNGV in the germline V gene. Written as DNA, the CDR3 is TGTGCCAGCAGCTTAGAGGCGGGGGGGCCGGCCGGGGAGCTGTTTTTT. Translation gives CASSLEAGGPAGELFF.

The table lists this clone with a count of one. The chain is built from TRBV30 and TRBJ2-5; the D is unclear. Germline V gene sequence: CDR1 GTSNPN, CDR2 SVGIG (reference sequence). V gave up 3 bases and J gave up 0 bases, with 8 bases separating them. This CDR3 spans 13 amino acids. The CDR3 region is CAWRGAYQETQYF. CDR3 coding DNA: TGTGCCTGGAGAGGAGCGTACCAAGAGACCCAGTACTTC.

V gene TRBV6-1 combines with J gene TRBJ2-7, with TRBD1 matching 7 bases. Germline lookup yields CDR1 MNHNS and CDR2 SASEGT. Losses at the gene ends were 3 bases for V and 2 bases for J; bases not matched to a gene: 7. The CDR3 is made up of 15 amino acids. The CDR3 loop is CASSERTGRTYEQYF. The CDR3 DNA reads as TGTGCCAGCAGTGAGCGGACAGGCCGAACCTACGAGCAGTACTTC.

The chain recombines TRBV19 with TRBJ2-3; D remains ambiguous. V was shortened by 2 bases and J by 4 bases, with 4 bases between the two germline ends. Per germline, CDR1 LNHDA and CDR2 SQIVND (reference sequence). This CDR3 is 12 amino acids long. CDR3 DNA: TGTGCCAGTAGTATATCGGCAGATACGCAGTATTTT. It is translated as CASSISADTQYF.

This clone was found once. V gene TRBV28 combines with J gene TRBJ1-2; D is possibly TRBD1 (5 bases). From germline, CDR1 is MDHEN and CDR2 SYDVKM. CDR3 length: 14 residues. Trimming took off 5 bases at V and 4 bases at J, with 14 bases between the two ends. The CDR3 nucleotides are TGTGCCAGCAGTCCGGACACAGAGAGCTATGGCTACACCTTC. It codes for CASSPDTESYGYTF.

The V call is TRBV14, the J call TRBJ1-2, with D possibly being TRBD1 (6 bases). Trimming took 4 bases from V and 6 from J, leaving 18 bases between them. Germline V gene lookup returns CDR1 SGHDN and CDR2 FVKESK. The CDR3 is 15 residues long. The CDR3 region is CASSLMGGGRNGYTF. Here the CDR3 DNA reads TGTGCCAGCAGCCTCATGGGGGGGGGCCGTAATGGCTACACCTTC.

The chain employs TRBV7-2 and TRBJ1-3; the match to TRBD1 covers 7 bases. The CDR3 is 17 amino acids. Germline CDR1 is SGHTA and CDR2 is FQGNSA. Trimming at V came to 5 bases and at J to 0 bases, leaving 10 bases not matched to a gene. CDR3 nucleotide sequence: TGTGCCAGCAGCCCCCGGACAGGACCCAACTCTGGAAACACCATATATTTT. Translating it yields CASSPRTGPNSGNTIYF.

This chain connects TRBV19 to TRBJ1-5; D is ambiguous. The V gene's germline CDR1 is LNHDA and CDR2 SQIVND (reference sequence). The CDR3 is 14 residues long. Trimming removed 0 bases at V and 4 bases at J, with 7 bases between. CDR3 DNA: TGTGCCAGTAGTATAGATTGGCAGAATCAGCCCCAGCATTTT. It yields the protein CASSIDWQNQPQHF.

V gene TRBV5-5 combines with J gene TRBJ1-1, with D possibly matching TRBD1 (5 bases). CDR1 and CDR2 (germline): SGHKS, YYEKEE (reference sequence). This CDR3 contains 14 residues. V was shortened by 5 bases and J by 6 bases, with 17 bases between the two germline ends. CDR3 nucleotides: TGTGCCAGCAGTCTTAACCCAGGGATACCTGAAGCTTTCTTT. Translating it yields CASSLNPGIPEAFF.

V is TRBV7-2 and J is TRBJ2-5, with no clear D. The ends were cut back, 1 base at V and 3 bases at J, with 9 bases in the middle. CDR3 length: 14 amino acids. CDR1 is SGHTA and CDR2 is FQGNSA in the germline V gene. CDR3 amino acids: CASSLGAKKETQYF. The DNA of the CDR3 is TGTGCCAGCAGCTTAGGGGCAAAGAAAGAGACCCAGTACTTC.

This chain connects TRBV6-1 to TRBJ1-5, with D hard to call. Germline values: CDR1 MNHNS, CDR2 SASEGT. The CDR3 spans 16 residues. Trimming removed 2 bases at V and 2 bases at J, with 13 bases between. This chain's CDR3 is CASSEWKGLGNQPQHF. The CDR3 DNA follows: TGTGCCAGCAGTGAATGGAAGGGCTTGGGCAATCAGCCCCAGCATTTT.

J is TRBJ1-2 and V is TRBV2, with no clear D. CDR1 SNHLY and CDR2 FYNNEI come from the germline V gene. Deletions cut 3 bases from V and 4 bases from J, with 12 bases between. The length of the CDR3 is 14 residues. CDR3 sequence: CASSEVQAIYGYTF. For the CDR3, the DNA is TGTGCCAGCAGTGAGGTCCAAGCAATCTATGGCTACACCTTC. Full variable domain (missing parts from reference TRBV2 and TRBJ1-2): EPEVTQTPSHQVTQMGQEVILRCVPISNHLYFYWYRQILGQKVEFLVSFYNNEISEKSEIFDDQFSVERPDGSNFTLKIRSTKLEDSAMYFCASSEVQAIYGYTFGSGTRLTVV.

The chain links TRBV7-9 to TRBJ2-1; 13 nucleotides agree with TRBD2. Per germline, CDR1 SEHNR and CDR2 FQNEAQ (reference sequence). This CDR3 contains 16 residues. The J segment lost 0 bases and the V segment lost 6 bases, leaving 2 bases of the junction unmatched. CDR3 DNA sequence: TGTGCCAGCAGGCGGACTAGCGGGGGCTCCTACAATGAGCAGTTCTTC. As protein: CASRRTSGGSYNEQFF.

As to this clone: Other DNA sequences in the same sample also yield this CDR3. The rearrangement joins TRBV6-5 to TRBJ2-7; D unclear. This CDR3 region has 13 residues. V was shortened by 2 bases and J by 4 bases, with 9 bases between the two germline ends. The germline V gene has CDR1 MNHEY and CDR2 SVGAGI. The CDR3 sequence: CASSYGPSYEQYV. The CDR3 region has the DNA TGTGCCAGCAGTTACGGGCCATCTTACGAGCAGTACGTC.

The chain combines TRBV6-5 with TRBJ1-1; TRBD1 might be the D (5 bases). Germline V gene data show CDR1 as MNHEY and CDR2 as SVGAGI. V lost 7 bases and J lost 11, with 17 bases in between. CDR3 length: 12 amino acids. The CDR3 coding sequence is TGTGCCAGCACCTACGGGGGAGGGAGGGCTTTCTTT. As protein: CASTYGGGRAFF.

This chain uses TRBV6-5 with TRBJ1-2; 10 bases are a match to TRBD1. The CDR3 spans 16 residues. The ends lost 0 bases at V and 4 bases at J; junction bases unmatched: 5. Germline V gene lookup returns CDR1 MNHEY and CDR2 SVGAGI. CDR3 protein: CASSYSGQGFGYGYTF. The CDR3 coding sequence is TGTGCCAGCAGTTACTCGGGACAGGGGTTTGGCTATGGCTACACCTTC.

The chain couples TRBV18 to TRBJ1-1; 9 bases are a match to TRBD1. Per the germline V gene, CDR1 is KGHSH and CDR2 is LQKENI. V lost 2 bases to trimming and J lost 6 bases; unmatched junction nucleotides: 13. The CDR3 loop spans 17 amino acids. The CDR3 nucleotides read TGTGCCAGCTCACCATTCCAGGGGACAGGGAAAGGGCCTGAAGCTTTCTTT. It yields the protein CASSPFQGTGKGPEAFF.

V usage is TRBV19 and J usage is TRBJ2-2; the D gene is possibly TRBD2 (6 bases). The V and J ends lost 8 bases and 3 bases respectively, with 19 bases between them. From germline, CDR1 is LNHDA and CDR2 SQIVND (reference sequence). This CDR3 comprises 16 residues. The CDR3 bases are TGTGCCAGTCATAAGATAGCGGCGTTTCACACCGGGGAGCTGTTTTTT. It is translated as CASHKIAAFHTGELFF.

The chain is built from TRBV7-9 and TRBJ2-7, with TRBD1 matching over 10 bases. The J call may be incorrect, as the DNA end agrees better with TRBJ2-5. CDR3 length: 16 residues. Germline CDR1 reads SEHNR; CDR2 reads FQNEAQ (reference sequence). CDR3 DNA: TGTGCCGCCTTAAGGCCCCGGGACAGGGGTGGGGAGACCCAGTACTTC. Encoded protein: CAALRPRDRGGETQYF.

The chain recombines TRBV5-6 with TRBJ1-2; a weak D match, TRBD1 (5 bases). The germline V and J ends were trimmed by 4 bases and 4 bases, with 14 bases remaining between them. The CDR3 sequence is 14 residues long. Germline V lookup: CDR1 SGHDT, CDR2 YYEEEE. CDR3 loop: CASSIFDSVYGYTF. The CDR3 DNA sequence: TGTGCCAGCAGCATATTCGACAGTGTCTATGGCTACACCTTC.

The chain carries TRBV30 and TRBJ2-3; D gene ambiguous. The CDR3 has 15 amino acids. CDR1 GTSNPN and CDR2 SVGIG come from the germline V gene (reference sequence). Trimming removed 0 bases from V and 2 bases from J, with 12 bases in between. The DNA for the CDR3 is TGTGCCTGGAGTGTACGTCTGGGAATCACAGATACGCAGTATTTT. This gives the protein CAWSVRLGITDTQYF.

The rearrangement uses TRBV24-1 and TRBJ1-4, with a tentative D call TRBD1 (6 bases). The ends were cut back, 4 bases at V and 2 bases at J, with 16 bases in the middle. The CDR3 sequence is 17 residues long. The germline V gene has CDR1 KGHDR and CDR2 SFDVKD. In DNA, the CDR3 is TGTGCCACCAGTGAAGCACCTCAGGGGCTGACTAATGAAAAACTGTTTTTT. Its protein product is CATSEAPQGLTNEKLFF.